The subject of this entry is one TCR beta chain. The antigen remains unidentified. The CDR3 is 15 residues long. Per germline, CDR1 SEHNR and CDR2 FQNEAQ (reference sequence). V was clipped by 3 bases and J by 2 bases, with 8 bases between them. Each CDR3 protein gets one entry after TCRdb re-called the PCR reads with MiXCR. Of around 300,000 distinct CDR3 sequences in the sample, 24% were seen once. The sample comes from a study of molecular identifiers for immune sequencing clone quantification. General study findings and limits: Barcode sharing among identical TCR molecules could make large clones appear smaller. Over 98% of effector molecules, yet under 1% of naive-cell molecules, were held by clones above 20 RNA copies.

This clonotype was obtained from a human donor in good health. Some libraries in this study had Jurkat cell RNA spiked in. The sample comprised naive CD8+ T cells from blood, with Jurkat cell RNA spiked in. Described subset: FACS-sorted CD8+CD4-CCR7+CD45RA+ naive T cells. V gene TRBV7-9 combines with J gene TRBJ2-6; D gene uncertain. CDR3 residues: CASSLASAGANVLTF. As DNA, the CDR3 is TGTGCCAGCAGCTTGGCATCCGCTGGGGCCAACGTCCTGACTTTC.